The clone carrying this T cell receptor (beta chain) was counted ten times or more. Its antigen is unknown. Exclusion criteria comprised uncontrolled infection, other autoimmune disease, pregnancy or lactation. Based on clinical symptoms, serum thyroxine and TRAb, thyroid ultrasound and orbital computed tomography, diagnoses were reached. PBMCs were derived from more than 8 ml fresh peripheral blood. The data are from a study of T cells in Graves' hyperthyroidism and ophthalmopathy. Study-wide results and caveats: The majority of expanded thyroid clonotypes above 0.001 also appeared in blood.

RNA transcripts provided the source from which TCR beta CDR3 regions were amplified. Carried out on the TCR CDR3, a first-round RT-PCR used the HTBI primer set. Each CDR3 protein gets one entry after TCRdb re-called the multiplex PCR reads with MiXCR. The sample includes 600,000 to 900,000 distinct CDR3 sequences, around 15% of them seen just once. Trimming shortened V by 6 bases and J by 7 bases, and 12 bases separated the two germline ends. Germline-derived CDR1 and CDR2 are DFQATT and SNEGSKA (reference sequence). The CDR3 consists of 12 residues. The sequenced sample was blood. This chain links TRBV20-1 with TRBJ1-4, with D unclear. The receptor comes from a man aged 18 to 30 with Graves' hyperthyroidism. CDR3: CSAEGMGEKLFF. As DNA, the CDR3 is TGCAGTGCCGAGGGCATGGGTGAAAAACTGTTTTTT.